Given below is one T cell receptor (beta chain) in context. What it binds is unknown. This record comes from a study of OX40 agonist ivuxolimab in advanced cancers. Peripheral blood came from all dose cohorts at three timepoints. TCRdb keeps only in-frame clones here, not all; method: immunoSEQ multiplex PCR. The top ten clones hold roughly 4.5% of a sample with some 50,000 clones, 84% of them seen once. Study-wide results and caveats: The CD4+ and CD8+ T cells in the blood had expanded clonally by week 6 at 0.1 to 3.0 mg/kg.

Trimming cost V 0 bases and J 6 bases; bases outside gene matches: 7. Per germline, CDR1 LGHNA and CDR2 YSLEER. The CDR3 sequence is 15 residues long. The chain carries TRBV4-3 and TRBJ2-7; 8 bases fit TRBD2. Sequenced here: CD4+ or CD8+ T cells sorted from blood, sampled in a trial of the OX40 agonist ivuxolimab. The receptor comes from an adult with an advanced solid tumor such as melanoma, head and neck, liver or kidney cancer. As DNA, the CDR3 is TGCGCCAGCAGCCAAGAAGGGAGCGGGAGATTCGAGCAGTACTTC. It specifies CASSQEGSGRFEQYF.